The subject of this entry is one T cell receptor beta chain. The CDR3 is 16 amino acids. Germline V gives CDR1 SGHTA, CDR2 FQGTGA. With 2 bases clipped from V and 8 bases from J, the junction kept 12 bases outside the gene matches. Sequencing was performed with immunoSEQ multiplex PCR; in TCRdb, only in-frame clones are kept and a portion is missing. The sample includes 100,000 to 120,000 clones, roughly nine tenths of them seen just once. This specimen comes from a study of blood T cell repertoires in COVID-19. At the level of the study: There were acute and convalescent COVID-19 samples, and they came from the United States, Italy and Spain.

Material for sequencing was peripheral blood. V and J are TRBV7-3 and TRBJ2-1; 7 bases line up with TRBD1. This clonotype was sampled from a human donor in a cohort sampled during active COVID-19. The CDR3 DNA follows: TGTGCCAGCAGCTTAGGTGTAGACAGGGATGTGGATGAGCAGTTCTTC. This encodes CASSLGVDRDVDEQFF.